The entry that follows covers one TCR beta chain sequence. This sample was taken from a study of blood T cell repertoires in COVID-19. On the study more broadly: Samples taken during acute and convalescent COVID-19 were collected in the United States, Italy and Spain. Sources were T cells, B-cell-depleted T cells, or PBMCs; the material itself was cDNA or gDNA.

In the original workflow: Cell counts per sample came from amplifying reference gene primers. Sequencing used immunoSEQ multiplex PCR; TCRdb keeps in-frame clones, though not all of them. Clone size and the V and J calls come from that table; the DNA yielded D and trimming. The data hold under 200,000 clones, with more than 75% observed a single time. The source of this sequence is a man between 35 and 55 years old with active or convalescent COVID-19. The sample taken for sequencing was peripheral blood.

Here the CDR3 reads CASRRDRTDKETQYF. CDR3 nucleotide sequence: TGTGCCAGCAGACGAGACCGAACAGATAAAGAGACCCAGTACTTC. V and J are TRBV7-6 and TRBJ2-5; D is ambiguous. This CDR3 region has 15 residues. Trimming cost V 6 bases and J 3 bases, with 17 bases left between them. Germline CDR1 SGHVS, CDR2 FNYEAQ.